The 15 T cell receptor beta chains below were found in one sample sequenced in a study of glioma-infiltrating T cells. TCR alpha and beta CDR3 regions were amplified from RNA using iRepertoire nested multiplex PCR. Each CDR3 protein gets one entry after TCRdb re-called the multiplex PCR reads with MiXCR. The table lists roughly 100,000 distinct CDR3 sequences, around 28% of them singletons. The sequenced sample consisted of glioma tissue, nonneoplastic brain tissue, or PBMCs (not recorded which). These receptors all come from a human donor with low-grade glioma or glioblastoma, undergoing nonglioma brain surgery, or in good health (not recorded which).

The chain links TRBV24-1 to TRBJ2-3; 9 bases line up with TRBD2. The CDR3 has 13 amino acids. The germline gives CDR1 KGHDR, CDR2 SFDVKD. The junction had 3 bases not matched to a gene; V was cut back by 9 bases and J by 3 bases. The CDR3 is CATASGVTDTQYF. In DNA form, the CDR3 reads TGTGCCACCGCTAGCGGGGTGACAGATACGCAGTATTTT.

CDR3 protein: CASSPFGQGFSSGNTIYF. CDR3 DNA: TGTGCCAGCTCACCATTCGGACAGGGCTTCAGCTCTGGAAACACCATATATTTT. This chain connects TRBV18 to TRBJ1-3; 8 positions match TRBD1. Germline lookup yields CDR1 KGHSH and CDR2 LQKENI. J gave up 0 bases and V 2 bases, and 9 bases lay outside the gene matches. The CDR3 loop spans 18 amino acids.

In this sample, this clonotype turned up many times. The chain uses TRBV28 and TRBJ1-2, with D possibly TRBD1 on 5 matching bases. The V and J ends lost 3 bases and 3 bases respectively, with 8 bases between them. The CDR3 contains 13 residues. Germline V lookup: CDR1 MDHEN, CDR2 SYDVKM. The CDR3 nucleotides are TGTGCCAGCAGTTTGTCAGGGTACTATGGCTACACCTTC. This gives the protein CASSLSGYYGYTF.

The rearrangement uses TRBV19 and TRBJ1-1; D gene ambiguous. The CDR3 extends over 12 amino acids. Between the trimmed V and J ends, which lost 3 bases and 8 bases, there was a span of 10 bases. Germline assignment: CDR1 LNHDA and CDR2 SQIVND (reference sequence). Here the CDR3 DNA reads TGTGCCAGTAGTATTTCATACTCAGAAGCTTTCTTT. It yields the protein CASSISYSEAFF.

This clonotype was seen ten or more times. The chain couples TRBV29-1 to TRBJ1-1, with TRBD1 matching 8 bases. Germline values: CDR1 SQVTM, CDR2 ANQGSEA. CDR3 length equals 11 residues. V trimming: 5 bases; J trimming: 10 bases; junction bases outside the gene matches: 6. The CDR3 coding sequence is TGCAGCGTTTCCGCGGGGACAGGAGCTTTCTTT. It codes for CSVSAGTGAFF. The variable domain in full, completed from reference TRBV29-1 and TRBJ1-1, reads SAVISQKPSRDICQRGTSLTIQCQVDSQVTMMFWYRQQPGQSLTLIATANQGSEATYESGFVIDKFPISRPNLTFSTLTVSNMSPEDSSIYLCSVSAGTGAFFGQGTRLTVV.

V gene TRBV7-6 combines with J gene TRBJ2-5; 8 nucleotides match TRBD1. The CDR3 sequence is 14 residues long. V lost 3 bases and J lost 4; bases outside the gene matches: 4. Germline V gene data show CDR1 as SGHVS and CDR2 as FNYEAQ. CDR3 DNA sequence: TGTGCCAGCAGCTTCAGGGGGCTAGGAGAGACCCAGTACTTC. Its protein is CASSFRGLGETQYF.

This clonotype was observed many times. The chain is built from TRBV6-6 and TRBJ1-5; D unclear. V was cut by 2 bases and J by 0 bases, with 5 bases left in between. The CDR3 has 14 residues. Looked up from germline, CDR1 is MNHNY and CDR2 is SVGAGI (reference sequence). This CDR3 is CASSYGDSNQPQHF. The DNA for the CDR3 is TGTGCCAGCAGTTACGGGGATAGCAATCAGCCCCAGCATTTT.

With regard to this clonotype: A read error may be the cause here, since a much bigger clone is one base away. The CDR3 region has the DNA TGTGCCAGCAGCCAGTTCACAGGGGGTACGCAGTATTTT. It yields the protein CASSQFTGGTQYF. The chain carries TRBV7-2 and TRBJ2-3; TRBD1 matches at 8 bases. CDR1 and CDR2 (germline): SGHTA, FQGNSA. The CDR3 contains 13 residues. The J segment lost 8 bases and the V segment lost 5 bases, leaving 6 bases of the junction unmatched.

The rearrangement links TRBV19 to TRBJ2-5; unclear D gene. This CDR3 contains 13 residues. In germline, CDR1 is LNHDA, CDR2 SQIVND (reference sequence). The V gene lost 3 bases and the J gene lost 0 bases, with 5 bases spanning the gap. Here the CDR3 DNA reads TGTGCCAGTAGTATTACGGACCAAGAGACCCAGTACTTC. Its protein product is CASSITDQETQYF.

The chain is built from TRBV11-2 and TRBJ2-3; D may be TRBD1 (6 bases). V was pared by 2 bases and J by 14 bases, with 23 bases between. Germline assignment: CDR1 SGHAT and CDR2 FQNNGV. The length of the CDR3 is 15 residues. CDR3 amino acids: CASSLKSAGAGELYF. CDR3 in DNA: TGTGCCAGCAGCTTAAAGTCCGCAGGGGCCGGGGAGCTGTATTTT.

As to this clonotype: Possible read error: a much larger clone is one base away. The J gene is TRBJ1-1, the V gene TRBV12-3 or TRBV12-4; D is unresolved. This CDR3 has 13 residues. The CDR3 spells CAGSLQENTEAFF. CDR3 nucleotides: TGTGCCGGCAGTCTTCAGGAGAACACTGAAGCTTTCTTT.

This clonotype has at least ten counts. The chain joins TRBV14 to TRBJ1-1; D remains unclear. The germline gives CDR1 SGHDN, CDR2 FVKESK. This CDR3 is built from 14 residues. The V end was cut by 1 base, the J end by 6 bases, with 12 bases between. In DNA, the CDR3 is TGTGCCAGCAGCCAAGCAGGAAGGTTTGCTGAAGCTTTCTTT. Translation: CASSQAGRFAEAFF.

This clonotype was picked up many times. The chain joins TRBV6-1 to TRBJ2-1; D call uncertain. This CDR3 comprises 13 residues. Germline lookup yields CDR1 MNHNS and CDR2 SASEGT. The V and J ends lost 7 bases and 0 bases respectively, with 7 bases between them. CDR3 sequence reads: CASTSYSYNEQFF. CDR3 nucleotide sequence: TGTGCCAGCACCAGCTACTCCTACAATGAGCAGTTCTTC.

This clonotype was seen ten or more times. The rearrangement uses TRBV14 and TRBJ1-1; D remains ambiguous. The V gene's germline CDR1 is SGHDN and CDR2 FVKESK. V was trimmed by 4 bases and J by 2 bases, leaving 14 bases between them. The CDR3 length is 15 residues. The CDR3 region has the DNA TGTGCCAGCAGCCCGCACACCCTTCCAAACACTGAAGCTTTCTTT. Its protein product is CASSPHTLPNTEAFF.

Only a few counts were recorded for this clonotype. Because the CDR3 is missing its conserved closing phenylalanine or tryptophan, this is likely a read error. This rearrangement joins TRBV6-2 or TRBV6-3 to TRBJ1-2; TRBD1 aligns across 8 bases. The CDR3 length is 13 residues. V trimming: 4 bases; J trimming: 7 bases; junction bases outside the gene matches: 5. Looked up from germline, CDR1 is MNHEY and CDR2 is SVGEGT. CDR3 in amino acids: CASSLDRVFGYTL. DNA for the CDR3: TGTGCCAGCAGTTTGGACAGGGTCTTTGGCTACACCCTC.